Listed here are 24 T cell receptor beta chains from one sample, sequenced in a study of blood T cell repertoires in COVID-19 (dated by TCRdb to about 2020). Receptor libraries were prepared by the immunoSEQ multiplex PCR assay. TCRdb's version of the immuneACCESS table is confined to in-frame rearrangements and falls short of the full clone set. An unresolved V gene accounts for under half of the shortfall where checked; the remainder is of unknown origin. The sample table records some 250,000 clones; 70% to 90% of these occur just once. The top ten clones comprise about 0.99% of the sample. The sample taken for sequencing was peripheral blood. Receptors were obtained from a woman in her thirties or forties who had recovered from COVID-19.

The rearrangement uses TRBV7-2 and TRBJ1-1; D gene unclear. The CDR3 consists of 12 residues. V gave up 1 base and J gave up 10 bases, with 10 bases separating them. Germline CDR1 SGHTA, CDR2 FQGNSA. CDR3: CASSLEAGGAFF. The CDR3 DNA reads as TGTGCCAGCAGCTTAGAGGCCGGCGGAGCTTTCTTT. Drawing the rest from reference TRBV7-2 and TRBJ1-1, the complete variable domain is GAGVSQSPSNKVTEKGKDVELRCDPISGHTALYWYRQSLGQGLEFLIYFQGNSAPDKSGLPSDRFSAERTGGSVSTLTIQRTQQEDSAVYLCASSLEAGGAFFGQGTRLTVV.

The chain joins TRBV27 to TRBJ1-1; 8 nucleotides line up with TRBD1. The V segment lost 6 bases and the J segment 1 base; nucleotides outside the gene matches: 4. The CDR3 loop spans 14 amino acids. The germline V gene encodes CDR1 MNHEY and CDR2 SMNVEV (reference sequence). CDR3 region: CASRLGQANTEAFF. Here the CDR3 DNA reads TGTGCCAGCAGGCTGGGACAGGCGAACACTGAAGCTTTCTTT.

The rearrangement links TRBV19 to TRBJ2-2; 9 bases match TRBD2. The CDR3 is 15 amino acids. Per the germline V gene, CDR1 is LNHDA and CDR2 is SQIVND (reference sequence). Unmatched junction bases numbered 7, after V lost 7 bases and J lost 4 bases. The CDR3 loop is CASTNKAGGTGELFF. In nucleotides, the CDR3 is TGTGCCAGTACCAATAAAGCGGGGGGCACCGGGGAGCTGTTTTTT.

The chain employs TRBV3-1 (or the pseudogene TRBV3-2) and TRBJ2-2; D remains ambiguous. The germline V and J ends were trimmed by 4 bases and 5 bases, with 14 bases remaining between them. Germline values: CDR1 LGHDT, CDR2 YNNKEL (reference sequence). The CDR3 loop spans 15 amino acids. CDR3 in DNA: TGTGCCAGCAGCCCCCCCCGCTTGAGGACCGGGGAGCTGTTTTTT. Residues: CASSPPRLRTGELFF.

The V gene is TRBV9, the J gene TRBJ2-5, with 8 nucleotides matching TRBD2. There are 16 residues in the CDR3. Germline CDR1 and CDR2: SGDLS and YYNGEE. V shed 0 bases and J 5 bases; nucleotides not matched to a gene: 9. CDR3 loop: CASSVGGPGGRETQYF. DNA of the CDR3: TGTGCCAGCAGCGTAGGTGGCCCCGGCGGGAGGGAGACCCAGTACTTC. Variable domain in full (rest from reference TRBV9 and TRBJ2-5): DSGVTQTPKHLITATGQRVTLRCSPRSGDLSVYWYQQSLDQGLQFLIQYYNGEERAKGNILERFSAQQFPDLHSELNLSSLELGDSALYFCASSVGGPGGRETQYFGPGTRLLVL.

The chain uses TRBV11-3 and TRBJ2-1, with a possible D match to TRBD2 (6 bases). Per the germline V gene, CDR1 is SGHNT and CDR2 is YENEEA. This CDR3 has 15 amino acids. Trimming shortened V by 5 bases and J by 2 bases, and 13 bases separated the two germline ends. This chain's CDR3 is CASSALIAAYNEQFF. The CDR3 nucleotides read TGTGCCAGCAGCGCCTTGATAGCGGCCTACAATGAGCAGTTCTTC.

The V gene is TRBV30, the J gene TRBJ1-1; D is uncertain. The V end lost 7 bases, the J end lost 1 base, and 13 bases lay between the germline ends. Germline loops: CDR1 GTSNPN, CDR2 SVGIG (reference sequence). The CDR3 loop spans 13 amino acids. For the CDR3, the DNA is TGTGCCTCAAAAACGGGTGGGAACACTGAAGCTTTCTTT. Amino acid sequence: CASKTGGNTEAFF.

CDR3 DNA sequence: TGTGCCAGCAGCCCCGGACAGGGGACTAGCGGCGCAGATACGCAGTATTTT. Protein product: CASSPGQGTSGADTQYF. This chain connects TRBV11-3 to TRBJ2-3; 11 bases are shared with TRBD2. The junction had 11 bases not matched to a gene; V was cut back by 5 bases and J by 4 bases. The CDR3 totals 17 residues. Germline V gene data show CDR1 as SGHNT and CDR2 as YENEEA. Together with reference TRBV11-3 and TRBJ2-3, the CDR3 gives the full variable domain: EAGVVQSPRYKIIEKKQPVAFWCNPISGHNTLYWYLQNLGQGPELLIRYENEEAVDDSQLPKDRFSAERLKGVDSTLKIQPAELGDSAVYLCASSPGQGTSGADTQYFGPGTRLTVL.

The chain joins TRBV18 to TRBJ2-1; 12 bases agree with TRBD2. The junction had 16 bases not matched to a gene; V was cut back by 3 bases and J by 7 bases. The CDR3 has 19 residues. Looked up from germline, CDR1 is KGHSH and CDR2 is LQKENI. This CDR3 reads CASSPTGTSGSEPRNEQFF. CDR3 nucleotide sequence: TGTGCCAGCTCACCCACCGGGACTAGCGGGTCCGAGCCCAGGAATGAGCAGTTCTTC.

The J gene is TRBJ1-3, the V gene TRBV18; TRBD1 agrees at 7 bases. Germline CDR1 reads KGHSH; CDR2 reads LQKENI. V shed 6 bases, J shed 8 bases, and the junction held 10 bases outside the gene matches. The CDR3 runs 14 residues. The CDR3 nucleotides read TGTGCCAGCTCCCCGGGACAGCCTCGGCACACCATATATTTT. It codes for CASSPGQPRHTIYF.

This sequence joins TRBV18 and TRBJ1-3; D is unclear. This CDR3 has 16 amino acids. Germline V CDR1 and CDR2: KGHSH, LQKENI. Trimming left V 5 bases short and J 0 bases short, with 14 bases between. The CDR3: CASSRALHSSGNTIYF. The CDR3 DNA reads TGTGCCAGCTCAAGAGCCTTACACAGCTCTGGAAACACCATATATTTT.

The J gene is TRBJ1-1, the V gene TRBV9; D gene ambiguous. CDR3 length: 15 residues. CDR1 and CDR2 (germline): SGDLS, YYNGEE. Between the trimmed V and J ends, which lost 3 bases and 2 bases, there was a span of 14 bases. DNA for the CDR3: TGTGCCAGCAGCGATCCTTGGACGGGAAACACTGAAGCTTTCTTT. Its translation: CASSDPWTGNTEAFF.

DNA for the CDR3: TGTGCCAGCAGCCAAAATCCGGGACAGGGGGTTGGCGAGCAGTACTTC. This encodes CASSQNPGQGVGEQYF. The rearrangement joins TRBV4-2 to TRBJ2-7; 11 bases are a match to TRBD1. The germline gives CDR1 LGHNA, CDR2 YNFKEQ. The CDR3 runs 16 residues. The V gene end was trimmed by 2 bases and the J gene end by 6 bases; junction bases not matched to a gene: 9.

CDR3 loop: CATKRWPGNNEQFF. CDR3 DNA: TGTGCCACCAAGCGGTGGCCGGGTAACAATGAGCAGTTCTTC. The rearrangement links TRBV21-1 to TRBJ2-1; the table's D call, TRBD2, has no DNA check behind it. TRBV21-1 is given as a pseudogene. The CDR3 totals 14 residues.

The chain is built from TRBV2 and TRBJ1-2, with D possibly TRBD1 on 5 matching bases. Trimming cost V 6 bases and J 0 bases, with 14 bases left between them. The V gene's germline CDR1 is SNHLY and CDR2 FYNNEI. There are 15 residues in the CDR3. CDR3 region: CASRTEMTANYGYTF. DNA for the CDR3: TGTGCCAGCAGAACAGAAATGACAGCTAACTATGGCTACACCTTC.

This clone appeared a single time. The rearrangement uses TRBV13 and TRBJ2-3, with 14 positions matching TRBD2. The CDR3 totals 19 residues. Trimming took 4 bases from V and 5 from J; bases not matched to a gene: 14. Per the germline V gene, CDR1 is PRHDT and CDR2 is FYEKMQ (reference sequence). This CDR3 is CASSSTPTSGRELGDTQYF. DNA of the CDR3: TGTGCCAGCAGCTCAACCCCGACTAGCGGGAGGGAGTTGGGAGATACGCAGTATTTT.

The chain uses TRBV24-1 and TRBJ2-7; no clear D. In germline, CDR1 is KGHDR, CDR2 SFDVKD. The CDR3 has 13 amino acids. Trimming took off 5 bases at V and 0 bases at J, with 7 bases between the two ends. The CDR3 region has the DNA TGTGCCACCAGTGGCGCCCACTCCTACGAGCAGTACTTC. Translating it yields CATSGAHSYEQYF.

Note on this clone: The junction departs from germline at one end; a sequencing error may be responsible. The chain joins TRBV9 to TRBJ1-2, with D unclear. The germline gives CDR1 SGDLS, CDR2 YYNGEE. There are 8 residues in the CDR3. CDR3: CASSVGDF. In nucleotides, the CDR3 is TGTGCCAGCAGCGTAGGCGACTTC.

The rearrangement uses TRBV7-2 and TRBJ2-1, with 15 nucleotides matching TRBD2. With 4 bases clipped from V and 1 base from J, the junction kept 5 bases outside the gene matches. The germline CDR1 and CDR2 sequences are SGHTA and FQGNSA. The CDR3 extends over 18 amino acids. This CDR3 reads CASSSGLAGGGSYNEQFF. CDR3 sequence (DNA): TGTGCCAGCAGCTCCGGACTAGCGGGAGGGGGGTCCTACAATGAGCAGTTCTTC.

The V call is TRBV18, the J call TRBJ1-2, with 8 bases lining up with TRBD1. V trimming: 5 bases; J trimming: 3 bases; junction bases outside the gene matches: 5. The CDR3 consists of 14 residues. Germline values: CDR1 KGHSH, CDR2 LQKENI. The CDR3 loop is CASSTGTGDYGYTF. In DNA, the CDR3 is TGTGCCAGCTCAACCGGGACAGGCGACTATGGCTACACCTTC. The whole variable domain, remainder taken from reference TRBV18 and TRBJ1-2, is NAGVMQNPRHLVRRRGQEARLRCSPMKGHSHVYWYRQLPEEGLKFMVYLQKENIIDESGMPKERFSAEFPKEGPSILRIQQVVRGDSAAYFCASSTGTGDYGYTFGSGTRLTVV.

The V and J genes are TRBV7-2 and TRBJ1-2, with D unresolved. Germline assignment: CDR1 SGHTA and CDR2 FQGNSA. V shed 5 bases and J shed 8 bases, with 21 bases lying between them. This CDR3 has 15 amino acids. Written as DNA, the CDR3 is TGTGCCAGCAGCACTCCGGTTTCCAGCGCCAGAGGCTACACCTTC. This gives the protein CASSTPVSSARGYTF.

The chain has TRBV13 and TRBJ2-1; TRBD2 matches 7 bases. Germline assignment: CDR1 PRHDT and CDR2 FYEKMQ (reference sequence). Trimming at V came to 5 bases and at J to 5 bases, leaving 6 bases not matched to a gene. The CDR3 covers 14 residues. The CDR3, as DNA: TGTGCCAGCAGCGGGGGGGTCGTGGACAATGAGCAGTTCTTC. Its protein is CASSGGVVDNEQFF.

V usage is TRBV3-1 (or the pseudogene TRBV3-2) and J usage is TRBJ2-7; TRBD1 is a possible D gene (7 bases). The V gene lost 2 bases and the J gene lost 2 bases, with 28 bases spanning the gap. Germline V gene data show CDR1 as LGHDT and CDR2 as YNNKEL (reference sequence). This CDR3 region has 20 residues. The CDR3 bases are TGTGCCAGCAGCCAAAGGGCCCCAGGGGGGCCAACACTAAACACCTACGAGCAGTACTTC. Translating gives CASSQRAPGGPTLNTYEQYF.

The rearrangement links TRBV4-3 to TRBJ2-7, with D hard to call. CDR3 length: 15 amino acids. V dropped 0 bases and J dropped 1 base, with 10 bases sitting between them. Germline V gene sequence: CDR1 LGHNA, CDR2 YSLEER. This CDR3 reads CASSQDSRSSYEQYF. DNA for the CDR3: TGCGCCAGCAGCCAAGATTCGAGGTCTTCCTACGAGCAGTACTTC.